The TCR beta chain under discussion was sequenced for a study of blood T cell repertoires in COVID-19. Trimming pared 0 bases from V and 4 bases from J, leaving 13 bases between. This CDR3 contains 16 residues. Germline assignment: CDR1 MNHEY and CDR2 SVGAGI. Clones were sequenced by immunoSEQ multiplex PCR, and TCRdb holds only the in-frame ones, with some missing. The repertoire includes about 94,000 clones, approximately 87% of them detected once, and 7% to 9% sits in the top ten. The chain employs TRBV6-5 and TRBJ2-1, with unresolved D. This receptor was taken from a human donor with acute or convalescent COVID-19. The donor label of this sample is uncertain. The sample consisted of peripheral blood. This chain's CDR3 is CASSYSAPAGYNEQFF. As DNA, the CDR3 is TGTGCCAGCAGTTACTCGGCCCCCGCAGGTTACAATGAGCAGTTCTTC.